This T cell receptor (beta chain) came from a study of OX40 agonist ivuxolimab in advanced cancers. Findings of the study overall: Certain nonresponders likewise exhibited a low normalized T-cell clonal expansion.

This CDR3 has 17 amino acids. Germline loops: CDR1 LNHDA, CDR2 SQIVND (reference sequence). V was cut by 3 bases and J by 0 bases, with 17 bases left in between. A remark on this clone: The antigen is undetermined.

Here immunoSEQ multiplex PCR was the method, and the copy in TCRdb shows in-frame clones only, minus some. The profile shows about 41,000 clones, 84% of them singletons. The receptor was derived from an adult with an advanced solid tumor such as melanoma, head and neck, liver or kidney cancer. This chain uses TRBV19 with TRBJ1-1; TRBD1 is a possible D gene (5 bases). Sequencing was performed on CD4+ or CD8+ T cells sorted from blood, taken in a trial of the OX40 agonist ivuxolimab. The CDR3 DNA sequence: TGTGCCAGTAGTATTTACCAGGGAAACCTCCTGAACACTGAAGCTTTCTTT. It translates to CASSIYQGNLLNTEAFF.